The present T cell receptor (beta chain) was sequenced within a study of T cell responses to AZD1222 COVID-19 vaccine. General observations from the study: Most donors were white British, females outnumbered males, and clonal diversity was possibly underestimated.

Measured with immunoSEQ multiplex PCR; TCRdb has only the in-frame clones, and not every one. The sample holds 75,000 to 95,000 clones; 90% are singletons and the top ten take 4.2%. As concerns this clone: Its antigen is unknown.

Sequenced material: peripheral blood, taken on day 0 of AZD1222 vaccination. The receptor comes from an adult in good health.

The CDR3 sequence is CASSYARGRNTEAFF. The CDR3 bases are TGTGCCAGCAGTTACGCCAGAGGGAGGAACACTGAAGCTTTCTTT. This rearrangement joins TRBV6-5 to TRBJ1-1, with no clear D. V lost 2 bases to trimming and J lost 1 base, with 11 bases between them. CDR1 is MNHEY, CDR2 SVGAGI, per germline. The CDR3 extends over 15 amino acids.